A single sample gave rise to the 23 T cell receptor beta chains below, sequenced in a study of blood T cell repertoires in COVID-19. The table came from immunoSEQ multiplex PCR; TCRdb's copy has only in-frame clones and leaves some out. The table shows some 100,000 clones, with around 88% occurring only once. The sample taken for sequencing was peripheral blood. Source of these receptors: a human donor in a cohort sampled during active COVID-19.

The V and J genes are TRBV9 and TRBJ2-7; 9 nucleotides agree with TRBD1. The CDR3 spans 16 residues. The germline gives CDR1 SGDLS, CDR2 YYNGEE. Trimming at V came to 3 bases and at J to 2 bases, leaving 9 bases not matched to a gene. CDR3 DNA: TGTGCCAGCAGCGCAGGGGGACAGGGAGGCGCCTACGAGCAGTACTTC. Translation: CASSAGGQGGAYEQYF.

This clone was detected only once. The chain is built from TRBV7-2 and TRBJ1-6, with D tentatively TRBD1 (5 bases). From germline, CDR1 is SGHTA and CDR2 FQGNSA. Between the trimmed V and J ends, which lost 1 base and 7 bases, there was a span of 11 bases. CDR3 length: 15 residues. For the CDR3, the DNA is TGTGCCAGCAGCTTAGTGGGGGACTTAAATTCACCCCTCCACTTT. It translates to CASSLVGDLNSPLHF.

The J gene is TRBJ1-5, the V gene TRBV6-5; 7 nucleotides align to TRBD1. Looked up from germline, CDR1 is MNHEY and CDR2 is SVGAGI. After removal of 6 bases from V and 2 bases from J, the junction contained 4 bases not matched to a gene. The CDR3 covers 14 residues. DNA of the CDR3: TGTGCCAGCAGCAGTACAGGGGGCAATCAGCCCCAGCATTTT. Its protein is CASSSTGGNQPQHF.

J is TRBJ2-3 and V is TRBV19; 7 bases match TRBD1. Germline trimming cut 1 base from V and 1 base from J; bases unmatched to any gene: 2. Germline-derived CDR1 and CDR2 are LNHDA and SQIVND (reference sequence). The CDR3 sequence is 15 residues long. This chain's CDR3 is CASSIAGGGTDTQYF. CDR3 coding DNA: TGTGCCAGTAGTATAGCAGGGGGAGGCACAGATACGCAGTATTTT.

The gene calls are TRBV6-5 and TRBJ1-5; 7 nucleotides align to TRBD1. There are 13 residues in the CDR3. The ends lost 7 bases at V and 9 bases at J; junction bases unmatched: 9. CDR1 and CDR2 from the germline V gene are MNHEY and SVGAGI. The CDR3 protein is CASKRGGLGPQHF. CDR3 sequence (DNA): TGTGCCAGCAAAAGAGGGGGCCTCGGGCCCCAGCATTTT.

The rearrangement links TRBV28 to TRBJ1-3, with TRBD1 matching 10 bases. V was pared by 6 bases and J by 1 base, with 12 bases of the junction left unmatched. Germline V gene lookup returns CDR1 MDHEN and CDR2 SYDVKM. This CDR3 comprises 18 residues. CDR3: CASRKRATGGASGNTIYF. The CDR3 DNA reads as TGTGCCAGCAGGAAGAGGGCGACAGGGGGCGCGTCTGGAAACACCATATATTTT.

This chain joins TRBV6-4 and TRBJ1-5, with 9 bases identical to TRBD1. This CDR3 spans 14 amino acids. Trimming took 4 bases from V and 4 from J; bases not matched to a gene: 2. Germline V gene lookup returns CDR1 MRHNA and CDR2 SNTAGT. CDR3 in amino acids: CASSVGQGNQPQHF. The CDR3 bases are TGTGCCAGCAGTGTGGGACAGGGAAATCAGCCCCAGCATTTT.

J is TRBJ1-1 and V is TRBV5-4, with D uncertain. Trimming shortened V by 4 bases and J by 7 bases, and 23 bases separated the two germline ends. Germline lookup yields CDR1 SGHNT and CDR2 YYREEE (reference sequence). The CDR3 is 16 amino acids. As DNA, the CDR3 is TGTGCCAGCAGCCCGGGGAGCGAAGGGATGGCAATTGAAGCTTTCTTT. Its protein product is CASSPGSEGMAIEAFF.

The chain joins TRBV9 to TRBJ1-5; 7 bases align to TRBD1. J lost 0 bases, V lost 3 bases, and 3 bases had no gene match. Germline V CDR1 and CDR2: SGDLS, YYNGEE. CDR3 length: 15 amino acids. CDR3 in amino acids: CASSATGASNQPQHF. DNA of the CDR3: TGTGCCAGCAGCGCCACAGGGGCTAGCAATCAGCCCCAGCATTTT.

This chain connects TRBV6-6 to TRBJ2-7; no definite D call. This CDR3 has 13 residues. Germline CDR1 reads MNHNY; CDR2 reads SVGAGI (reference sequence). With 7 bases removed from V and 5 bases from J, the gap between germline ends came to 15 bases. Written as DNA, the CDR3 is TGTGCCAGCAAGCCGGAGTGGGTCCACGAGCAGTACTTC. Protein: CASKPEWVHEQYF.

The genes are TRBV2 and TRBJ2-1; TRBD2 matches at 8 bases. The CDR3 runs to 13 residues. The V gene end was trimmed by 6 bases and the J gene end by 5 bases; junction bases not matched to a gene: 3. CDR1 is SNHLY, CDR2 FYNNEI, per germline. The CDR3 DNA reads as TGTGCCAGCAGCGAGACTAGCGACAATGAGCAGTTCTTC. Translating it yields CASSETSDNEQFF. The full variable domain, completed using reference TRBV2 and TRBJ2-1, is EPEVTQTPSHQVTQMGQEVILRCVPISNHLYFYWYRQILGQKVEFLVSFYNNEISEKSEIFDDQFSVERPDGSNFTLKIRSTKLEDSAMYFCASSETSDNEQFFGPGTRLTVL.

This chain uses TRBV27 with TRBJ1-5; possibly TRBD1 for D (5 bases). Trimming removed 6 bases at V and 3 bases at J, with 15 bases between. The V gene's germline CDR1 is MNHEY and CDR2 SMNVEV (reference sequence). The CDR3 spans 15 residues. The CDR3 DNA is TGTGCCAGCAGCAAAGGGCAGGGATACAATCAGCCCCAGCATTTT. Translated: CASSKGQGYNQPQHF.

This clone showed up just once. The J gene is TRBJ1-5, the V gene TRBV4-1; a possible D gene is TRBD1 (6 bases). The CDR3 has 18 residues. Looked up from germline, CDR1 is MGHRA and CDR2 is YSYEKL. With 0 bases removed from V and 3 bases from J, the gap between germline ends came to 18 bases. This CDR3 is CASSQDSTGSGSNQPQHF. The CDR3 bases are TGCGCCAGCAGCCAAGATAGTACAGGGAGTGGTTCCAATCAGCCCCAGCATTTT.

The rearrangement uses TRBV5-6 and TRBJ1-1, with D possibly TRBD1 on 6 matching bases. The V gene's germline CDR1 is SGHDT and CDR2 YYEEEE. This CDR3 is 16 amino acids long. The V gene lost 4 bases and the J gene lost 3 bases, with 19 bases spanning the gap. CDR3 in DNA: TGTGCCAGCAGCACAGGGTTCGCCGATTCGTACACTGAAGCTTTCTTT. As protein: CASSTGFADSYTEAFF.

This chain joins TRBV4-3 and TRBJ2-3, with 9 bases lining up with TRBD1. The CDR3 extends over 15 amino acids. J was trimmed by 6 bases and V by 1 base; bases with no gene match: 5. Per germline, CDR1 LGHNA and CDR2 YSLEER. Here the CDR3 reads CASSQGGQGFDTQYF. The CDR3 DNA reads TGCGCCAGCAGCCAAGGGGGACAGGGTTTTGATACGCAGTATTTT.

The V call is TRBV6-5, the J call TRBJ1-2; D is possibly TRBD1 (5 bases). The CDR3 is made up of 13 amino acids. Germline V gene data show CDR1 as MNHEY and CDR2 as SVGAGI. V shed 6 bases and J shed 4 bases, with 12 bases lying between them. CDR3: CASRAGFGYGYTF. In nucleotides, the CDR3 is TGTGCCAGCAGAGCAGGGTTCGGCTATGGCTACACCTTC.

This clone is a singleton in its sample. The genes are TRBV19 and TRBJ2-3, with TRBD2 identical over 13 bases. The V gene end was trimmed by 5 bases and the J gene end by 6 bases; junction bases not matched to a gene: 2. This CDR3 has 14 amino acids. The V gene's germline CDR1 is LNHDA and CDR2 SQIVND (reference sequence). The DNA for the CDR3 is TGTGCCAGTAGTCCGGGACTAGCGGGGGATACGCAGTATTTT. Translating gives CASSPGLAGDTQYF.

The genes are TRBV5-1 and TRBJ2-7; possible D gene TRBD1, 5 bases. Trimming pared 0 bases from V and 7 bases from J, leaving 17 bases between. Germline CDR1 reads SGHRS; CDR2 reads YFSETQ. The CDR3 contains 15 residues. CDR3 protein: CASSLGTTPLGEQYF. In DNA form, the CDR3 reads TGCGCCAGCAGCTTGGGGACAACGCCCCTTGGGGAGCAGTACTTC.

This CDR3 reads CASSLGQNNSPLHF. CDR3 nucleotides: TGTGCCAGCAGCTTAGGACAAAATAATTCACCCCTCCACTTT. This chain connects TRBV11-2 to TRBJ1-6; D unclear. Germline V gives CDR1 SGHAT, CDR2 FQNNGV. V dropped 1 base and J dropped 5 bases, with 6 bases sitting between them. The CDR3 has 14 residues.

The chain is built from TRBV4-1 and TRBJ2-3, with 9 nucleotides matching TRBD1. The junction had 10 bases not matched to a gene; V was cut back by 4 bases and J by 5 bases. The CDR3 is 16 amino acids. CDR1 is MGHRA and CDR2 is YSYEKL in the germline V gene. CDR3 amino acids: CASSRLQTGGKDTQYF. CDR3 nucleotide sequence: TGCGCCAGCAGCCGGCTACAGACAGGGGGTAAAGATACGCAGTATTTT.

The V and J genes are TRBV4-2 and TRBJ2-1; tentative D call: TRBD2 (5 bases). Deletions cut 0 bases from V and 1 base from J, with 19 bases between. The length of the CDR3 is 19 residues. Germline lookup yields CDR1 LGHNA and CDR2 YNFKEQ. CDR3 in amino acids: CASSQEISGRGRSYNEQFF. The DNA of the CDR3 is TGTGCCAGCAGCCAAGAAATAAGCGGACGAGGGCGATCCTACAATGAGCAGTTCTTC.

In DNA form, the CDR3 reads TGTGCCAGCAGTTTCCGTGGGGCTGAGCAGTACTTC. It codes for CASSFRGAEQYF. The chain couples TRBV27 to TRBJ2-7, with a weak D call TRBD1 (5 bases). The germline gives CDR1 MNHEY, CDR2 SMNVEV (reference sequence). There are 12 residues in the CDR3. Between the trimmed V and J ends, which lost 3 bases and 7 bases, there was a span of 10 bases.

This chain links TRBV7-2 with TRBJ2-1; a possible D gene is TRBD2 (6 bases). Trimming took off 4 bases at V and 7 bases at J, with 23 bases between the two ends. The CDR3 covers 17 residues. CDR1 and CDR2 from the germline V gene are SGHTA and FQGNSA. As DNA, the CDR3 is TGTGCCAGCAGCTCTCCTATGGGCGGGAAGACTATAAATGAGCAGTTCTTC. Translation gives CASSSPMGGKTINEQFF. The full variable domain, rest sourced from reference TRBV7-2 and TRBJ2-1, is GAGVSQSPSNKVTEKGKDVELRCDPISGHTALYWYRQSLGQGLEFLIYFQGNSAPDKSGLPSDRFSAERTGGSVSTLTIQRTQQEDSAVYLCASSSPMGGKTINEQFFGPGTRLTVL.